This TCR beta chain stems from a study of cytomegalovirus exposure and HLA in healthy donors. Study-wide findings and caveats: Sequences of the TCR beta chain were said to predict the HLA-A and HLA-B alleles of most subjects accurately. Sequencing likely caused a cluster of highly shared sequence variants.

This PCR relied on a set of 60 Vbeta primers and 13 Jbeta primers. Study processing details: Unique TCR beta chains totaled roughly 81 million in a later count, with around 10 million of them shared. Some clones are missing from TCRdb's copy, which holds only in-frame ones; the method was immunoSEQ multiplex PCR. V, J and clone size reflect that table, while D and trimming were determined from the DNA. The sample holds tens of thousands of clones; around two thirds are singletons and the top ten take approximately 20%. CDR1 and CDR2 (germline): SGHRS, YFSETQ. CDR3 length: 16 residues. Trimming took 4 bases from V and 4 from J, leaving 20 bases between them. With respect to this clone: Its antigen remains unknown.

The rearrangement joins TRBV5-1 to TRBJ2-5; unclear D gene. This sequence originates from a woman aged 60 to 75 in good health and CMV-seropositive. Material for sequencing was PBMCs. CDR3 in amino acids: CASSPSSGSLRETQYF. CDR3 coding DNA: TGCGCCAGCAGCCCTTCGTCCGGGTCCCTCCGAGAGACCCAGTACTTC.